Below, 15 T cell receptor beta chains from the same sample are listed, as sequenced in a study of type 1 and type 2 diabetes patients. Amplification started from genomic DNA. A primer set of 30 forward and 13 reverse primers amplified the CDR3. One entry per CDR3 protein results from TCRdb running MiXCR on the multiplex PCR reads. The sample shows 280,000 or so distinct CDR3 sequences, around 47% of them seen only once. The sequencing input was peripheral blood mononuclear cells (PBMCs). Receptors were obtained from a man between 18 and 29 years old with type 2 diabetes.

A few counts support this clonotype. The rearrangement uses TRBV30 and TRBJ2-5; D is perhaps TRBD2 (7 bases). Per germline, CDR1 GTSNPN and CDR2 SVGIG (reference sequence). V was cut by 8 bases and J by 7 bases, with 26 bases left in between. The CDR3 totals 15 residues. CDR3 residues: CASSHRGDTGVTQYF. The CDR3 DNA follows: TGTGCCAGTAGTCACCGGGGGGACACCGGAGTGACCCAGTACTTC.

The rearrangement links TRBV14 to TRBJ1-5; D remains ambiguous. This CDR3 contains 13 residues. CDR1 is SGHDN and CDR2 is FVKESK in the germline V gene. Trimming took 1 base from V and 10 from J, leaving 11 bases between them. For the CDR3, the DNA is TGTGCCAGCAGCCAAGGACTAGGTCAACCCCAGCATTTT. As protein: CASSQGLGQPQHF. Supplemented by reference TRBV14 and TRBJ1-5, the full variable domain reads EAGVTQFPSHSVIEKGQTVTLRCDPISGHDNLYWYRRVMGKEIKFLLHFVKESKQDESGMPNNRFLAERTGGTYSTLKVQPAELEDSGVYFCASSQGLGQPQHFGDGTRLSIL.

This clonotype has only a few counts. The V and J genes are TRBV6-1 and TRBJ1-2, with 7 nucleotides matching TRBD1. The CDR3 contains 15 residues. Germline CDR1 and CDR2: MNHNS and SASEGT. The ends lost 3 bases at V and 3 bases at J; junction bases unmatched: 7. The CDR3 DNA sequence: TGTGCCAGCAGTGACTTAACAGGGGCAGACTATGGCTACACCTTC. This gives the protein CASSDLTGADYGYTF.

This chain connects TRBV6-6 to TRBJ2-3; D gene unclear. V shed 5 bases and J shed 3 bases, with 9 bases lying between them. The CDR3 is 13 residues long. Germline lookup yields CDR1 MNHNY and CDR2 SVGAGI (reference sequence). CDR3 nucleotide sequence: TGTGCCAGCAGTGAAATAGTGACAGATACGCAGTATTTT. It translates to CASSEIVTDTQYF.

The CDR3 nucleotides read TGTGCCAGCAGCTTGACAAGCTCCTATAATTCACCCCTCCACTTT. Translation gives CASSLTSSYNSPLHF. V usage is TRBV5-6 and J usage is TRBJ1-6; D not resolved. CDR1 and CDR2 from the germline V gene are SGHDT and YYEEEE. The CDR3 has 15 residues. Trimming shortened V by 1 base and J by 0 bases, and 5 bases separated the two germline ends.

The chain links TRBV9 to TRBJ1-2, with D hard to call. The CDR3 sequence is 12 residues long. Trimming cost V 3 bases and J 2 bases, with 5 bases left between them. From germline, CDR1 is SGDLS and CDR2 YYNGEE. The CDR3 DNA reads as TGTGCCAGCAGCGCGCAGAACTATGGCTACACCTTC. This sequence encodes CASSAQNYGYTF. Combining the CDR3 with reference TRBV9 and TRBJ1-2 gives the whole variable domain DSGVTQTPKHLITATGQRVTLRCSPRSGDLSVYWYQQSLDQGLQFLIQYYNGEERAKGNILERFSAQQFPDLHSELNLSSLELGDSALYFCASSAQNYGYTFGSGTRLTVV.

The rearrangement uses TRBV4-3 and TRBJ2-7, with 10 bases that match TRBD1. CDR1 is LGHNA and CDR2 is YSLEER in the germline V gene. CDR3 length: 18 amino acids. V trimming: 0 bases; J trimming: 4 bases; junction bases outside the gene matches: 12. In nucleotides, the CDR3 is TGCGCCAGCAGCCAAGAGTTGGGGTTGACAGGGGGCACGTACGAGCAGTACTTC. Encoded protein: CASSQELGLTGGTYEQYF.

This clonotype was picked up a small number of times. The V gene is TRBV6-6, the J gene TRBJ2-3; D is perhaps TRBD1 (6 bases). V lost 0 bases and J lost 2, with 12 bases in between. The CDR3 runs 16 residues. Germline assignment: CDR1 MNHNY and CDR2 SVGAGI (reference sequence). The CDR3 DNA sequence: TGTGCCAGCAGTTACTCCCCGGGACACATCACAGATACGCAGTATTTT. Its translation is CASSYSPGHITDTQYF.

This clonotype was counted between two and nine times. The chain carries TRBV20-1 and TRBJ2-5; 8 bases match TRBD1. Looked up from germline, CDR1 is DFQATT and CDR2 is SNEGSKA (reference sequence). The CDR3 consists of 13 residues. After removal of 5 bases from V and 6 bases from J, the junction contained 8 bases not matched to a gene. The CDR3 here is CSAPFQGAKTQYF. For the CDR3, the DNA is TGCAGTGCTCCATTCCAGGGGGCCAAGACCCAGTACTTC.

The chain carries TRBV19 and TRBJ1-5; D unclear. Trimming took 9 bases from V and 9 from J, leaving 15 bases between them. The CDR3 extends over 12 amino acids. The germline gives CDR1 LNHDA, CDR2 SQIVND (reference sequence). CDR3 DNA sequence: TGTGCCAGCCGAGGACGGGATCGGCCCCAGCATTTT. Translated, it gives CASRGRDRPQHF. Based on the CDR3 plus reference TRBV19 and TRBJ1-5, the full variable domain is DGGITQSPKYLFRKEGQNVTLSCEQNLNHDAMYWYRQDPGQGLRLIYYSQIVNDFQKGDIAEGYSVSREKKESFPLTVTSAQKNPTAFYLCASRGRDRPQHFGDGTRLSIL.

This clonotype was detected only once. The rearrangement uses TRBV6-2 or TRBV6-3 and TRBJ2-1; 10 bases are shared with TRBD2. Germline loops: CDR1 MNHEY, CDR2 SVGEGT. The CDR3 runs to 18 residues. The J segment lost 3 bases and the V segment lost 5 bases, leaving 13 bases of the junction unmatched. The CDR3 DNA reads TGTGCCAGCAGTCCAGCACGCGGACTAGCGGACCTCTACAATGAGCAGTTCTTC. Residues: CASSPARGLADLYNEQFF.

CDR3 protein: CAISPGTGLNEQFF. CDR3 coding DNA: TGTGCCATCAGTCCCGGGACAGGGTTAAATGAGCAGTTCTTC. The chain couples TRBV10-3 to TRBJ2-1, with 9 bases matching TRBD1. Germline CDR1 is ENHRY and CDR2 is SYGVKD. V shed 5 bases, J shed 7 bases, and the junction held 6 bases outside the gene matches. CDR3 length: 14 amino acids.

The count of this clonotype is one. The chain links TRBV7-2 to TRBJ2-3; a possible D gene is TRBD2 (6 bases). The CDR3 runs 14 residues. Trimming removed 8 bases at V and 4 bases at J, with 16 bases between. Germline lookup yields CDR1 SGHTA and CDR2 FQGNSA. CDR3 bases: TGTGCCAGCTCTCGCTCCGCGGGATCAGATACGCAGTATTTT. It is translated as CASSRSAGSDTQYF.

This clonotype was detected only once. Just one base apart from a much larger clone, this may be a read error. This chain joins TRBV25-1 and TRBJ2-5, with 9 bases fitting TRBD1. From germline, CDR1 is MGHDK and CDR2 SYGVNS. The CDR3 has 17 residues. Here the CDR3 DNA reads TGTACCAGCAGTGCCCAACTGACAGGGGGTCTTAGGGAGACCCAGTACTTC. Its protein is CTSSAQLTGGLRETQYF.

This clonotype was observed a handful of times. V is TRBV19 and J is TRBJ2-1; 9 bases match TRBD2. Germline lookup yields CDR1 LNHDA and CDR2 SQIVND (reference sequence). The J segment lost 7 bases and the V segment lost 5 bases, leaving 9 bases of the junction unmatched. The CDR3 extends over 15 amino acids. For the CDR3, the DNA is TGTGCCAGTAGTTCCTCTAGCGGGATTTTAAATGAGCAGTTCTTC. It specifies CASSSSSGILNEQFF.